Below are 13 T cell receptor beta chains sequenced from a single sample in a study of T cell responses to AZD1222 COVID-19 vaccine. Assay: immunoSEQ multiplex PCR; the TCRdb copy retains only in-frame clones and omits some. The sample contains about 140,000 clones, around 93% of which appear only once. This sample comprised peripheral blood, obtained on day 0 of AZD1222 vaccination. The receptors here all came from an adult in good health.

J is TRBJ2-2 and V is TRBV14, with D uncertain. Trimming left V 5 bases short and J 4 bases short, with 8 bases between. This CDR3 is built from 13 residues. Germline loops: CDR1 SGHDN, CDR2 FVKESK. CDR3 region: CASSTTVTGELFF. The CDR3 nucleotides are TGTGCCAGCAGCACCACAGTCACCGGGGAGCTGTTTTTT.

Written as DNA, the CDR3 is TGTGCCAGCAGCCAGGCCCATTCACCCCTCCACTTT. This gives the protein CASSQAHSPLHF. The chain joins TRBV14 to TRBJ1-6, with D unclear. V was clipped by 3 bases and J by 8 bases, with 5 bases between them. The germline CDR1 and CDR2 sequences are SGHDN and FVKESK. The CDR3 is 12 residues long.

The J gene is TRBJ2-5, the V gene TRBV24-1; 7 positions agree with TRBD2. The junction had 8 bases not matched to a gene; V was cut back by 4 bases and J by 1 base. The CDR3 sequence is 16 residues long. CDR1 is KGHDR and CDR2 is SFDVKD in the germline V gene. This chain's CDR3 is CATSDGGGGVQETQYF. In DNA, the CDR3 is TGTGCCACCAGTGACGGCGGGGGAGGGGTCCAAGAGACCCAGTACTTC.

This rearrangement joins TRBV18 to TRBJ1-4, with a possible D match to TRBD1 (5 bases). V was shortened by 3 bases and J by 8 bases, with 13 bases between the two germline ends. This CDR3 contains 14 residues. Germline V gives CDR1 KGHSH, CDR2 LQKENI. In DNA, the CDR3 is TGTGCCAGCTCACCTCCCGGGACGGCAGAAAAACTGTTTTTT. It specifies CASSPPGTAEKLFF.

The chain recombines TRBV27 with TRBJ1-2; D may be TRBD1 (5 bases). Trimming cost V 3 bases and J 5 bases, with 10 bases left between them. Germline loops: CDR1 MNHEY, CDR2 SMNVEV (reference sequence). The CDR3 consists of 13 residues. The CDR3 reads CASSFRRQYGYTF. In DNA, the CDR3 is TGTGCCAGCAGTTTCCGACGACAGTATGGCTACACCTTC.

The rearrangement joins TRBV4-3 to TRBJ1-5; D might be TRBD1 (6 bases). CDR1 and CDR2 from the germline V gene are LGHNA and YSLEER. This CDR3 contains 16 residues. V was shortened by 4 bases and J by 0 bases, with 13 bases between the two germline ends. CDR3 amino acids: CASSPTGQPSNQPQHF. The CDR3 region has the DNA TGCGCCAGCAGCCCCACTGGACAGCCTAGCAATCAGCCCCAGCATTTT.

CDR3 bases: TGTGCCAGCAGCTTAGGGGTCGGCCGGACTAATGAGCAGTTCTTC. This sequence encodes CASSLGVGRTNEQFF. The chain links TRBV11-2 to TRBJ2-1; possibly TRBD2 for D (5 bases). Deletions cut 1 base from V and 7 bases from J, with 14 bases between. The CDR3 is 15 amino acids. The germline CDR1 and CDR2 sequences are SGHAT and FQNNGV.

A note on this clone: The junction does not match germline at one end; this may be a read error. The chain links TRBV15 to TRBJ1-3; D not certain. The CDR3 sequence is 11 residues long. Germline assignment: CDR1 LNHNV and CDR2 YYDKDF (reference sequence). CDR3 region: CATSTGARTLF. The DNA of the CDR3 is TGTGCCACCAGCACTGGAGCCAGAACCCTTTTT. Filled out from reference TRBV15 and TRBJ1-3, the complete variable domain reads DAMVIQNPRYQVTQFGKPVTLSCSQTLNHNVMYWYQQKSSQAPKLLFHYYDKDFNNEADTPDNFQSRRPNTSFCFLDIRSPGLGDTAMYLCATSTGARTLFGEGSWLTVV.

V usage is TRBV5-5 and J usage is TRBJ1-2; D might be TRBD1 (5 bases). Looked up from germline, CDR1 is SGHKS and CDR2 is YYEKEE (reference sequence). CDR3 size: 13 residues. Trimming cost V 2 bases and J 4 bases, with 9 bases left between them. CDR3 sequence reads: CASSFGGSYGYTF. The CDR3 bases are TGTGCCAGCAGCTTTGGGGGTAGCTATGGCTACACCTTC.

This clone was seen more than once but under ten times. V is TRBV5-4 and J is TRBJ2-1; D not resolved. Trimming removed 2 bases from V and 1 base from J, with 10 bases in between. CDR1 and CDR2 from the germline V gene are SGHNT and YYREEE (reference sequence). This CDR3 spans 15 amino acids. The CDR3 nucleotides read TGTGCCAGCAGCTTAACGGCGGCGTCCTACAATGAGCAGTTCTTC. This encodes CASSLTAASYNEQFF.

The J gene is TRBJ1-2, the V gene TRBV2, with D perhaps TRBD1 (5 bases). The CDR3 sequence is 14 residues long. Germline assignment: CDR1 SNHLY and CDR2 FYNNEI. Trimming took 6 bases from V and 10 from J, leaving 21 bases between them. DNA of the CDR3: TGTGCCAGCAGGGGTGGCGACAGTCTCTCTGACTACACCTTC. Amino acid sequence: CASRGGDSLSDYTF.

The chain recombines TRBV19 with TRBJ2-3, with 11 positions matching TRBD2. V gave up 8 bases and J gave up 1 base; unmatched junction bases: 2. There are 14 residues in the CDR3. The germline CDR1 and CDR2 sequences are LNHDA and SQIVND (reference sequence). As DNA, the CDR3 is TGTGCCAGTGGGACTAGCGGACGCACAGATACGCAGTATTTT. It is translated as CASGTSGRTDTQYF.

V usage is TRBV4-3 and J usage is TRBJ1-2; D remains unclear. V shed 3 bases and J shed 2 bases, with 19 bases lying between them. The length of the CDR3 is 17 residues. Germline V lookup: CDR1 LGHNA, CDR2 YSLEER. The CDR3 is CASSQNFDVPRNYGYTF. CDR3 in DNA: TGCGCCAGCAGCCAGAATTTCGACGTTCCAAGGAACTATGGCTACACCTTC.